The text below deals with one T cell receptor beta chain. Germline-derived CDR1 and CDR2 are KGHSH and LQKENI. CDR3 size: 14 residues. The V end was cut by 6 bases, the J end by 3 bases, with 15 bases between. RNA transcripts served as the template for amplifying TCR beta CDR3 regions. Researchers ran a first-round RT-PCR on the TCR CDR3 using the HTBI primer set. MiXCR was run by TCRdb on the multiplex PCR reads, yielding one entry per CDR3 protein. The sample shows fewer than 400,000 distinct CDR3 sequences, 20% to 25% of them seen only once. These data come from a study of T cells in Graves' hyperthyroidism and ophthalmopathy. The diagnoses drew upon clinical symptoms, serum thyroxine and TRAb, thyroid ultrasound and orbital computed tomography.

Sequenced input: blood. The source is a man between 50 and 59 years old with Graves' hyperthyroidism. The gene calls are TRBV18 and TRBJ2-7; maybe TRBD1 (6 bases). The CDR3 sequence is CASSPLQGIYEQYF. As DNA, the CDR3 is TGTGCCAGCTCGCCCTTACAGGGCATCTACGAGCAGTACTTC.